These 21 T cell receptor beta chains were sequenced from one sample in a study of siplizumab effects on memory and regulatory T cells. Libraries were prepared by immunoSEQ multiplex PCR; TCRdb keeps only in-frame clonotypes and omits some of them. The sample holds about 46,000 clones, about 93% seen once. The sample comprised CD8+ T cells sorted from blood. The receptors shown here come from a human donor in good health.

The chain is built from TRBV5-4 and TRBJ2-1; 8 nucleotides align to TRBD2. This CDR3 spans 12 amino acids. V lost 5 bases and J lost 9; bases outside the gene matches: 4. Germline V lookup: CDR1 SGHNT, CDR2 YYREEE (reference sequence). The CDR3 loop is CASREREGEQFF. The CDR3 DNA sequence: TGTGCCAGCAGGGAACGGGAGGGTGAGCAGTTCTTC.

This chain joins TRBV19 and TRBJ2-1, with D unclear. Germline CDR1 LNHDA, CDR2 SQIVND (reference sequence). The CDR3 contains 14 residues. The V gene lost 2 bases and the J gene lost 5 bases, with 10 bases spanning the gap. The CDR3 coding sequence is TGTGCCAGTAGTATATGGGCAGAACACAATGAGCAGTTCTTC. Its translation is CASSIWAEHNEQFF.

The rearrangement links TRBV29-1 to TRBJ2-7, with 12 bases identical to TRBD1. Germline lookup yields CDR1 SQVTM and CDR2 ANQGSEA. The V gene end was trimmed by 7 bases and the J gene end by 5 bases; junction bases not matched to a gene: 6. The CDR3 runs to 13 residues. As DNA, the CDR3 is TGCAGCGGATGGGGACAGGGGGCTGACGAGCAGTACTTC. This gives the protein CSGWGQGADEQYF.

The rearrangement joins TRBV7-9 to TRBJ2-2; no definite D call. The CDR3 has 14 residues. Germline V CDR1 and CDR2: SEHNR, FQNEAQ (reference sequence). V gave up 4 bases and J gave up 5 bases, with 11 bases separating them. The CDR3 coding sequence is TGTGCCAGCAGCTCGCCAACTTCTACCGGGGAGCTGTTTTTT. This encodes CASSSPTSTGELFF. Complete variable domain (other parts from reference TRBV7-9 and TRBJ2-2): DTGVSQNPRHKITKRGQNVTFRCDPISEHNRLYWYRQTLGQGPEFLTYFQNEAQLEKSRLLSDRFSAERPKGSFSTLEIQRTEQGDSAMYLCASSSPTSTGELFFGEGSRLTVL.

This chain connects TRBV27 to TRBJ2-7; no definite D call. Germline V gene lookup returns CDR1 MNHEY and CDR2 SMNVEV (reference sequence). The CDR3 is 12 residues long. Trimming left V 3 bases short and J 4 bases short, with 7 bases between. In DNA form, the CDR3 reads TGTGCCAGCAGTTTTAGTGGTTACGAGCAGTACTTC. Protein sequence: CASSFSGYEQYF.

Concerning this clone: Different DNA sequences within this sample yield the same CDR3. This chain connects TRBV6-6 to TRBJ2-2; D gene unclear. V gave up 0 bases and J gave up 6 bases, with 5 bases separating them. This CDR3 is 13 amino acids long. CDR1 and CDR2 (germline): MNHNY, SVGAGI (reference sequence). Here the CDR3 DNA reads TGTGCCAGCAGTTACTCAAGTCCCGGGGAGCTGTTTTTT. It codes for CASSYSSPGELFF.

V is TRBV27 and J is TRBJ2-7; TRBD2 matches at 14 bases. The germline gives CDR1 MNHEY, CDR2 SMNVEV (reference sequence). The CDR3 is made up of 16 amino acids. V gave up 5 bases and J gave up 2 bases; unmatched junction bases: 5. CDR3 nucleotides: TGTGCCAGCAGTCCGGGGACTAGCGGGAGCCCCTACGAGCAGTACTTC. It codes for CASSPGTSGSPYEQYF.

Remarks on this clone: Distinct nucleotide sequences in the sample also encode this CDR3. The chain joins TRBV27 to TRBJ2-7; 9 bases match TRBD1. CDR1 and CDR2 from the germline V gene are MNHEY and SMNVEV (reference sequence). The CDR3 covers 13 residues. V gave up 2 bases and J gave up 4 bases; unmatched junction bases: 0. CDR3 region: CASSLGTGYEQYF. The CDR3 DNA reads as TGTGCCAGCAGTTTAGGGACAGGGTACGAGCAGTACTTC.

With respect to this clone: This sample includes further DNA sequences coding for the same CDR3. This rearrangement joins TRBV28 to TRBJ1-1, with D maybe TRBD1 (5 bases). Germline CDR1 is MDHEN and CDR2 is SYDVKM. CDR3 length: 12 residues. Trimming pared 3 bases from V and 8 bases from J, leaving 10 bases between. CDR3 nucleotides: TGTGCCAGCAGTTTTTGGGGCACCGAAGCTTTCTTT. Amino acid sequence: CASSFWGTEAFF.

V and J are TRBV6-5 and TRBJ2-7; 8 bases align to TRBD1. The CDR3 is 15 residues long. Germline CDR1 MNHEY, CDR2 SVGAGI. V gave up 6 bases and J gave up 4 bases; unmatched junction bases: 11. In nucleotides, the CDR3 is TGTGCCAGCAGCAGTCCGGGACAGGCCTTTTACGAGCAGTACTTC. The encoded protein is CASSSPGQAFYEQYF.

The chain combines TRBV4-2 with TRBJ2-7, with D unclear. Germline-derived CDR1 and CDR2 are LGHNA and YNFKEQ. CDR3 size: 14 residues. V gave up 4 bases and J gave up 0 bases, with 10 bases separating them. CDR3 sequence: CASSPSLLSYEQYF. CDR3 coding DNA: TGTGCCAGCAGCCCCTCCCTCCTCTCCTACGAGCAGTACTTC.

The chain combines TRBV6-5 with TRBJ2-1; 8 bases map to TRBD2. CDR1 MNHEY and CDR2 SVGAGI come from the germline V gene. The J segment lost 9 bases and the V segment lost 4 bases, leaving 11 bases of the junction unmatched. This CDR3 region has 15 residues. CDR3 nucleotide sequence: TGTGCCAGCAGTTCCCCCAGGGCGGGAGGCGGTGAGCAGTTCTTC. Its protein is CASSSPRAGGGEQFF.

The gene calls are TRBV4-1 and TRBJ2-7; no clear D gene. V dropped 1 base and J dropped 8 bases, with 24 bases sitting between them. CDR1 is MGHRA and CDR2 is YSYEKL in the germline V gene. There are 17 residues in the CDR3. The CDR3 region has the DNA TGCGCCAGCAGCCAAGTAGGATCGGTCGATCAACTCTTGAAGCAGTACTTC. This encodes CASSQVGSVDQLLKQYF.

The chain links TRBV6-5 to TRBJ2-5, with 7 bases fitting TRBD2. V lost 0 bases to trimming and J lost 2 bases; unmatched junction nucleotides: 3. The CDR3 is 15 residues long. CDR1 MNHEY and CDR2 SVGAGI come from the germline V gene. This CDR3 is CASSYSSGLQETQYF. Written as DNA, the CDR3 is TGTGCCAGCAGTTACTCTAGCGGGCTACAAGAGACCCAGTACTTC.

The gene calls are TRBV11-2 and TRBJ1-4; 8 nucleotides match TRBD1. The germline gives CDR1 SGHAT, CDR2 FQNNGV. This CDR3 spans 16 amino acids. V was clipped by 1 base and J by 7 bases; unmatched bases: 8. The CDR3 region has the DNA TGTGCCAGCAGCTTAGTCGTGGACAGGGCAGGTGAAAAACTGTTTTTT. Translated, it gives CASSLVVDRAGEKLFF.

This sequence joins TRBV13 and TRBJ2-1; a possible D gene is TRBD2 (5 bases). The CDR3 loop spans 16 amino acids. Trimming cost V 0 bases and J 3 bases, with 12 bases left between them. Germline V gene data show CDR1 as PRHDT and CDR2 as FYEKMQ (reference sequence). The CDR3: CASSLGLDLDYNEQFF. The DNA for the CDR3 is TGTGCCAGCAGCTTAGGACTAGACCTAGACTACAATGAGCAGTTCTTC.

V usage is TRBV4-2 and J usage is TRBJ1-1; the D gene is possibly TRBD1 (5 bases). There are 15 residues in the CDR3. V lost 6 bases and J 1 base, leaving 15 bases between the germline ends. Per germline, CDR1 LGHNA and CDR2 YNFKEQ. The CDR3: CASSNPWGGNTEAFF. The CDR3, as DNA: TGTGCCAGCAGTAATCCCTGGGGCGGGAACACTGAAGCTTTCTTT.

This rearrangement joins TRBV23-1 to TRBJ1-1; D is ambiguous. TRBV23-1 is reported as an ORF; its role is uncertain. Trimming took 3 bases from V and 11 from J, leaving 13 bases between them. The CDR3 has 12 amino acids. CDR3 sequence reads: CASSQCPRKAFF. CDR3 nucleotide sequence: TGCGCCAGCAGTCAGTGCCCGAGAAAGGCTTTCTTT.

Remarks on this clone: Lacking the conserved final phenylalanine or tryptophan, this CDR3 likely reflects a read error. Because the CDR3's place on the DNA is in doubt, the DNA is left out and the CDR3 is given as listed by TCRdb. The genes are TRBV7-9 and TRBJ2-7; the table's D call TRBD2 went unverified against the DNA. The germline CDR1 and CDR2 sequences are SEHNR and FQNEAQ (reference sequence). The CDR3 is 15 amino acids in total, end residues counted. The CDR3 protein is CASSPRITSGSFLYL.

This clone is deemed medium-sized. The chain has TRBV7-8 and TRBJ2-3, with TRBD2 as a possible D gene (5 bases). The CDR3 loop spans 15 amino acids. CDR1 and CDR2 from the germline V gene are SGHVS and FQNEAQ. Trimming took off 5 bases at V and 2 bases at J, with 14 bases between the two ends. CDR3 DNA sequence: TGTGCCAGCAGCCTAACCAGCGGACCCACAGATACGCAGTATTTT. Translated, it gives CASSLTSGPTDTQYF.

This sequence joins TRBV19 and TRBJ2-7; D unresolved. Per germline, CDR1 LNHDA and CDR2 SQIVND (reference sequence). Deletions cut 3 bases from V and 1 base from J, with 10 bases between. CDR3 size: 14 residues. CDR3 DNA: TGTGCCAGTAGTATTTTTATGGGATCCTACGAGCAGTACTTC. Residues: CASSIFMGSYEQYF.